The T cell receptor beta chain described here comes from a study of T cell responses to AZD1222 COVID-19 vaccine. Study conclusions and caveats: Vaccine-associated CD4 TCRs spanned spike, dominant at 160-218 and 743-854. The sample set comprised mostly white British donors with more females, and clonal diversity was possibly underestimated. Spike-specific TCR breadth and depth grew following two AZD1222 doses. Repertoires were obtained solely post-peak T cell response.

The V and J ends lost 4 bases and 2 bases respectively, with 9 bases between them. CDR3 length: 14 residues. Germline CDR1 reads MNHEY; CDR2 reads SMNVEV (reference sequence). This clone was detected a few times. Its antigen is unknown. Data came from immunoSEQ multiplex PCR; TCRdb stores just in-frame clones and leaves some out. The table lists under 200,000 clones, around 90% of them singletons, with about 4% in the top ten. This TCR was sampled from an adult who received the MenACWY meningococcal vaccine as a control. The sequenced sample was peripheral blood, obtained 28 days after the second dose of the MenACWY control vaccine. The rearrangement uses TRBV27 and TRBJ1-3, with no clear D. CDR3 sequence: CASSSTEPGNTIYF. In DNA form, the CDR3 reads TGTGCCAGCAGTTCAACAGAGCCTGGAAACACCATATATTTT.